These 9 T cell receptor beta chains share one sample of origin, sequenced in a study of cytomegalovirus exposure and HLA in healthy donors. In the PCR, 60 Vbeta and 13 Jbeta primers were used. TCRdb's table, derived via immunoSEQ multiplex PCR, lists solely in-frame clones and lacks some. The sample has 140,000 to 150,000 clones, roughly 80% seen once. The sample consisted of PBMCs. The receptors were gathered from a middle-aged man in good health and CMV-seropositive.

V is TRBV6-5 and J is TRBJ1-1, with a possible D match to TRBD1 (5 bases). Germline CDR1 and CDR2: MNHEY and SVGAGI. The length of the CDR3 is 15 residues. V was trimmed by 6 bases and J by 1 base, leaving 15 bases between them. The CDR3 region has the DNA TGTGCCAGCAGGGCCCAGGGAACGGGGAACACTGAAGCTTTCTTT. Its protein is CASRAQGTGNTEAFF.

A word on this clone: Sequence at one end of the junction differs from germline and may be a read error. The rearrangement joins TRBV7-9 to TRBJ1-1, with D hard to call. This CDR3 comprises 8 residues. In germline, CDR1 is SEHNR, CDR2 FQNEAQ (reference sequence). The CDR3 loop reads CASSPEAW. The CDR3 region has the DNA TGTGCCAGCAGCCCCGAGGCTTGG.

This clone was seen a few times. The chain uses TRBV7-2 and TRBJ2-2, with D maybe TRBD1 (6 bases). Between the trimmed V and J ends, which lost 5 bases and 0 bases, there was a span of 10 bases. This CDR3 has 15 amino acids. The germline gives CDR1 SGHTA, CDR2 FQGNSA. The CDR3: CASSPRTANTGELFF. CDR3 bases: TGTGCCAGCAGCCCACGGACAGCGAACACCGGGGAGCTGTTTTTT. Full variable domain (missing parts from reference TRBV7-2 and TRBJ2-2): GAGVSQSPSNKVTEKGKDVELRCDPISGHTALYWYRQSLGQGLEFLIYFQGNSAPDKSGLPSDRFSAERTGGSVSTLTIQRTQQEDSAVYLCASSPRTANTGELFFGEGSRLTVL.

A note on this clone: The junction departs from germline at one end; a sequencing error may be responsible. This sequence joins TRBV7-9 and TRBJ2-1, with D perhaps matching TRBD1 (6 bases). The CDR3 is 12 residues long. Per germline, CDR1 SEHNR and CDR2 FQNEAQ (reference sequence). The CDR3 here is CSSSYQGNEQFF. For the CDR3, the DNA is TGTTCCAGCAGCTACCAGGGGAATGAGCAGTTCTTC.

The chain has TRBV29-1 and TRBJ2-5; TRBD1 aligns across 9 bases. CDR1 SQVTM and CDR2 ANQGSEA come from the germline V gene. After removal of 7 bases from V and 13 bases from J, the junction contained 7 bases not matched to a gene. The CDR3 contains 10 residues. In DNA, the CDR3 is TGCAGCGGTAGCACAGGGGGCCTGTACTTC. This codes for CSGSTGGLYF.

The rearrangement links TRBV6-1 to TRBJ1-4; maybe TRBD1 (5 bases). V lost 5 bases, J lost 7 bases, and 11 bases lay in between. Germline CDR1 and CDR2: MNHNS and SASEGT. This CDR3 region has 13 residues. In DNA form, the CDR3 reads TGTGCCAGCAGTCTGAGCAGGGCTGAAAAACTGTTTTTT. It codes for CASSLSRAEKLFF.

The V call is TRBV28, the J call TRBJ1-2; 10 bases agree with TRBD1. V dropped 1 base and J dropped 3; count of bases not matched to a gene: 8. Germline values: CDR1 MDHEN, CDR2 SYDVKM. The CDR3 loop spans 17 amino acids. The CDR3 coding sequence is TGTGCCAGCAGTTTATTGGGGACAGGGGTATTCCACTATGGCTACACCTTC. It specifies CASSLLGTGVFHYGYTF.

The chain employs TRBV6-5 and TRBJ2-7, with TRBD2 identical over 8 bases. Per the germline V gene, CDR1 is MNHEY and CDR2 is SVGAGI. The junction had 8 bases not matched to a gene; V was cut back by 0 bases and J by 4 bases. This CDR3 spans 16 amino acids. The CDR3 coding sequence is TGTGCCAGCAGTTACTCGGGAGCGGGAGTCGTTTACGAGCAGTACTTC. Translation gives CASSYSGAGVVYEQYF.

This chain joins TRBV14 and TRBJ2-5, with D tentatively TRBD2 (5 bases). Per germline, CDR1 SGHDN and CDR2 FVKESK. V shed 4 bases and J shed 4 bases, with 16 bases lying between them. This CDR3 spans 15 amino acids. CDR3 amino acids: CASSPFGVARETQYF. DNA for the CDR3: TGTGCCAGCAGCCCCTTCGGGGTAGCGAGAGAGACCCAGTACTTC.